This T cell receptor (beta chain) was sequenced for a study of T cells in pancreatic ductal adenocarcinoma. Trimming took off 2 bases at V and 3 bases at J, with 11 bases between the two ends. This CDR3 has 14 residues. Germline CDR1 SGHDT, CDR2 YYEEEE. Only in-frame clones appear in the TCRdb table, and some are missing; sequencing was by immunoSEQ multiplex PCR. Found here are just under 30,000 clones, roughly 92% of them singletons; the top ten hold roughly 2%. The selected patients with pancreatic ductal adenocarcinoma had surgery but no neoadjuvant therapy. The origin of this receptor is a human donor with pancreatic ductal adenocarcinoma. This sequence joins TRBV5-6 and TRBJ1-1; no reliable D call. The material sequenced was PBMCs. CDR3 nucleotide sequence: TGTGCCAGCAGCTTTTCCGGGTATGACACTGAAGCTTTCTTT. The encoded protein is CASSFSGYDTEAFF. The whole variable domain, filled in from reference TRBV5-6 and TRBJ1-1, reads DAGVTQSPTHLIKTRGQQVTLRCSPKSGHDTVSWYQQALGQGPQFIFQYYEEEERQRGNFPDRFSGHQFPNYSSELNVNALLLGDSALYLCASSFSGYDTEAFFGQGTRLTVV.